This TCR beta chain emerged from a study of T cell responses to AZD1222 COVID-19 vaccine (dated by TCRdb to 2020 to 2023). Some background on the complete study: TCR sequencing covered more than 230 trial participants: approximately 200 given two doses of AZD1222 and around 26 given two doses of MenACWY control vaccine. Trial participants were enrolled by age into 18-55, 56-69 and 70-plus year subgroups, with around 140, 26 and 57 TCR-sequenced participants respectively. The research as a whole found: The whole spike protein was spanned by vaccine-associated CD4 TCRs, and dominant responses were seen in regions 160-218 and 743-854. Because no samples from the day 14 peak response were available, repertoires could be characterized only after the peak T cell response. Reportedly, almost half of the unique spike-specific TCRs recognized epitopes lying outside the regions that are mutated in the B.1.351 and B.1.1.7 variants. After two AZD1222 doses, both the breadth and the depth of spike-specific TCRs were significantly higher than at day 0 and than in MenACWY recipients. Participants were mostly white British, with more females than males. The authors suggested clonal diversity may have been underestimated. Conclusions about previously exposed vaccinees are limited because only six or seven AZD1222 recipients were SARS-CoV-2 seropositive at baseline. In the small 56-69-year group, the increase in depth fell short of significance, most likely because of low power.

According to the study, the label for this sample's time point signals: about 28 days (+/-7) after the second vaccine dose. This sample's treatment or condition label indicates: meningococcal conjugate vaccine given as trial control. Vaccinee samples were obtained from the UK trials COV001 and COV002, which included a single-blind randomized controlled phase 2/3 trial of AZD1222 (ChAdOx1 nCoV-19) in healthy adults. Trial participant PBMC samples were collected at day 0 and day 28 after the second dose for TCRbeta chain sequencing. The CDR3 regions of human TCRbeta chains were analyzed by immunosequencing. As for the authors' bioinformatics: Repertoire TCRs were checked for matches against a reference library of SARS-CoV-2-specific TCRs that had been generated using the MIRA antigen-specificity platform. Breadth was defined as the fraction of unique TCRs that were SARS-CoV-2-associated. Depth was defined as the fraction of total T cells that were SARS-CoV-2-associated. Each spike-specific TCR was assigned to its reactive spike region and to a CD4 or CD8 class using the MIRA data. Log10-transformed breadth and depth values were compared by one-way ANOVA with Sidak's multiple comparisons tests. This immuneACCESS table, as held by TCRdb, lists in-frame sequences with V and J called but not all clones. Of the missing ones, under half trace to an unresolved V gene in checked studies; the others have no known cause. The D gene and trimming were derived from the DNA, and the V and J assignments and clone size from that table. A total of 150,000 to 200,000 clones appear in this sample, 80% to 95% of them only once. Around 0.98% of the sample is taken by the ten largest.

Per the germline V gene, SGHTS is the CDR1 and YDEGEE is the CDR2. V is clipped by 2 bases and J by 5 bases, and the sequence between their germline boundaries is 11 bases long. Reading from cysteine to phenylalanine, the CDR3 counts 14 amino acids. Only the CDR3 region is kept as DNA, spanning 42 bases read in frame from base 1. With respect to this clone: This receptor's antigen is unknown. No much larger clone exists at a distance of one base, and base qualities are not known.

Sample: peripheral blood, taken 28 days after the second dose of the MenACWY control vaccine. Rearrangement joined TRBV5-8 to TRBJ1-5; a weak D assignment points to TRBD1 (5 bases agree). This TCR was sampled from an adult who received the MenACWY meningococcal vaccine as a control. The nucleotide sequence is TGTGCCAGCAGCTTCGCAGGGACGGATCAGCCCCAGCATTTT. Its coded protein is CASSFAGTDQPQHF.